This T cell receptor beta chain was sequenced in a study of blood T cells in healthy people across ages. Primers used in a second PCR of roughly 6 to 12 cycles were a sample-barcoded 5' primer and a J-beta primer mix. Every cDNA molecule carried a tag from a template-switch adaptor bearing 12 random nucleotides. TCRdb analysed the 5' RACE reads with MiXCR anew, one entry per CDR3 protein. Of some 1 million distinct CDR3 sequences listed, around 45% were seen once; the top ten hold approximately 20%. In its sample, this clonotype was seen a few times. Trimming took 1 base from V and 4 from J, leaving 5 bases between them. The CDR3 consists of 13 residues. Per the germline V gene, CDR1 is LNHDA and CDR2 is SQIVND (reference sequence). Each sample yielded at least 6 million isolated PBMCs.

The chain uses TRBV19 and TRBJ2-1; D call uncertain. Source material: blood. The receptor's source is an older woman in good health. CDR3 DNA sequence: TGTGCCAGTAGTATAGGCAGTTACAATGAGCAGTTCTTC. Protein: CASSIGSYNEQFF.